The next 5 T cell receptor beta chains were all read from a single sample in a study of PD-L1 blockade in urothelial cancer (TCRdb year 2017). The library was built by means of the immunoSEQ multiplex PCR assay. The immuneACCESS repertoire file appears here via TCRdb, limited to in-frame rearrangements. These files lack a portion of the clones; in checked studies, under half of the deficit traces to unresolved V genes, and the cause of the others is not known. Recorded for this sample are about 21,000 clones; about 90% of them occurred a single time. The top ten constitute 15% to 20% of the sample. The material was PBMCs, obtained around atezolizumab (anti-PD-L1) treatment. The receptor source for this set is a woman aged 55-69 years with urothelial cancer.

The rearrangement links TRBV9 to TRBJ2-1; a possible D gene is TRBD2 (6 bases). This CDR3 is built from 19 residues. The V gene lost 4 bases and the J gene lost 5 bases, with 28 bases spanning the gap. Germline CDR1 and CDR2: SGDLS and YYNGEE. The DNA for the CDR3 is TGTGCCAGCAGCCCAAATTCGGGAGCCTCGACAACGCGCCACAATGAGCAGTTCTTC. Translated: CASSPNSGASTTRHNEQFF.

CDR3 sequence reads: CASHQGSAGIGRTEAFF. The CDR3 DNA sequence: TGTGCCAGTCATCAGGGGTCTGCTGGAATTGGGCGGACTGAAGCTTTCTTT. This chain links TRBV28 with TRBJ1-1; D may be TRBD1 (6 bases). V was pared by 9 bases and J by 5 bases, with 28 bases between. Germline V gene sequence: CDR1 MDHEN, CDR2 SYDVKM. This CDR3 spans 17 amino acids.

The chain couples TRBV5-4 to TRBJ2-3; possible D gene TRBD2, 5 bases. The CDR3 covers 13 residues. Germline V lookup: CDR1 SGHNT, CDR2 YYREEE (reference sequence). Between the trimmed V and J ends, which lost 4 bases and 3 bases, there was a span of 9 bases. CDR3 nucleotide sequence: TGTGCCAGCAGCGTGGACTTTACAGATACGCAGTATTTT. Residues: CASSVDFTDTQYF. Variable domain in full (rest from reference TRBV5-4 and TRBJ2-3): ETGVTQSPTHLIKTRGQQVTLRCSSQSGHNTVSWYQQALGQGPQFIFQYYREEENGRGNFPPRFSGLQFPNYSSELNVNALELDDSALYLCASSVDFTDTQYFGPGTRLTVL.

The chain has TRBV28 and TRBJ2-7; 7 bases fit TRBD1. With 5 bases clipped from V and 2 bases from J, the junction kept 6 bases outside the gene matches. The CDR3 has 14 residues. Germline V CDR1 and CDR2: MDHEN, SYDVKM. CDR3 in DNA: TGTGCCAGCAGTAAACAGGGGTCCACCTACGAGCAGTACTTC. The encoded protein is CASSKQGSTYEQYF.

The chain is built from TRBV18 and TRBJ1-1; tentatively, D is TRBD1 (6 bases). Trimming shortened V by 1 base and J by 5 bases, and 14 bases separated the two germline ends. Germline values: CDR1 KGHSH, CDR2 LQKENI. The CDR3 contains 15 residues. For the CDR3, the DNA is TGTGCCAGCTCACCACTGGGGGGGCGCCGAACTGAAGCTTTCTTT. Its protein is CASSPLGGRRTEAFF.